Listed below are T cell receptor beta chains from one sample, sequenced in a study of shared clonotypes between healthy human individuals. Sequencing was performed with immunoSEQ multiplex PCR; in TCRdb, only in-frame clones are kept and a portion is missing. The sample has about 2.1 million clones; over 85% are singletons. Sequences were obtained from naive CD8+ T cells from PBMCs. The receptors were gathered from a young man in good health. Some clones in this sample may be carry-over from other donors' samples. Both conserved end residues are trimmed from each CDR3. Clone size, where shown, is once, few, many, or a class for clones that have expanded.

clone_size	v_call	cdr3_aa
-	TRBV5-6	ASSGPGQDPNEQF
-	TRBV11-2	ASPLNPANTGELF
-	TRBV28	ASSFRGTGEQF
-	TRBV30	AWSLSFLGQPQH
few	TRBV5-1	ASSLAGVQGSNQPQH
-	TRBV25-1	ASSELRLGDAGANVLT
-	TRBV30	AWRGGETQY
-	TRBV28	ASSLAGNTEAF
-	TRBV29-1	SVRTHSHTEAF
once	TRBV27	ASSPGAARGTEAF
-	TRBV7-8	ASSRRESEYEQY
-	TRBV21-1	ASSQTGGGGHEQF
-	TRBV27	ASSFRDYNEQF
-	TRBV28	ASSLTSGRANEQF
-	TRBV4-1	ASSPGTSGRGETQY
-	TRBV6-1	ASRGQNAYEQY
-	TRBV25-1	ASSDPERGIMEYNEQF
-	TRBV6-1	ASRASGIYEQY
few	TRBV7-3	ASRQNTGELF
-	TRBV27	ASSLSWGTGASYEQY
-	TRBV7-9	ASSPPDRSHEQY
-	TRBV7-2	ASSLGYGKGNSPLH
-	TRBV28	ASFPASGRDTQY
-	TRBV11-2	ASSLITLSESHNEQF
-	TRBV18	ASSPPGVATDTQY
-	TRBV14	ASSQDRGRPPEGF
-	TRBV6-5	ASSYSLGYEQY
-	TRBV13	ASSPTGTDYNEQF
-	TRBV11-2	ASLQGLSGSANEQF
-	TRBV4-1	ASSQIGAIEQF
few	TRBV27	ASLGTGKAF
-	TRBV5-4	ASSLLANEQF
-	TRBV6-1	ASSYGLVEQY
-	TRBV7-2	ASSLGTSGSLGTGELF
-	TRBV7-8	ASSPVLGNQPQH
-	TRBV7-9	ASSLARGGDYGYT
few	TRBV28	ASSPVRTEAF
-	TRBV27	ASSLGTEFPYNEQF
-	TRBV21-1	ASTQKGVRPYNEKLF
-	TRBV25-1	ASSEHRGGRASYEQY
-	TRBV4-2	ASSQRAWAGAGGPRWVEQF
-	TRBV27	ASSLSTGAKNIQY
-	TRBV30	AWRGLAQF
-	TRBV7-9	ASSPSNYGYT
-	TRBV28	ASSTLWGPGQVYGYT
-	TRBV7-9	ASSFSRDPRSYNEQF
-	TRBV7-9	ASSLTGQGNSPLH
-	TRBV11-2	ASSSGTSGRPYNEQF
-	TRBV19	ASSMGHRGTEAF
few	TRBV4-2	ASSQDPHAGDTIY
-	TRBV7-9	ASSLDWGAGLSSYNEQF
-	TRBV10-1	ASSEGQGASTDTQY
-	TRBV29-1	SVEILVTPPGEQY
-	TRBV12-5	ASGLEGRGNTIY
-	TRBV9	ASSVTYNEQF